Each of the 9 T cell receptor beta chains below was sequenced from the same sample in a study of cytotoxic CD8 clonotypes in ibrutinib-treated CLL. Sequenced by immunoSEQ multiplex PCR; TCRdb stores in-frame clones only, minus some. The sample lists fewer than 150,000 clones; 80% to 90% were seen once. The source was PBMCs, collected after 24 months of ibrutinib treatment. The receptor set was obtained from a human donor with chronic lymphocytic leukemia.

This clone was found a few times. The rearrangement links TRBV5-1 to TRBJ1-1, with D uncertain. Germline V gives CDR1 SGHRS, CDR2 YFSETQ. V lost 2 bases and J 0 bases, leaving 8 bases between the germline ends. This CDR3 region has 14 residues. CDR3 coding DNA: TGCGCCAGCAGCTTCCGGCGGCTGAACACTGAAGCTTTCTTT. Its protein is CASSFRRLNTEAFF. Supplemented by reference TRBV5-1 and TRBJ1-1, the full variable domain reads KAGVTQTPRYLIKTRGQQVTLSCSPISGHRSVSWYQQTPGQGLQFLFEYFSETQRNKGNFPGRFSGRQFSNSRSEMNVSTLELGDSALYLCASSFRRLNTEAFFGQGTRLTVV.

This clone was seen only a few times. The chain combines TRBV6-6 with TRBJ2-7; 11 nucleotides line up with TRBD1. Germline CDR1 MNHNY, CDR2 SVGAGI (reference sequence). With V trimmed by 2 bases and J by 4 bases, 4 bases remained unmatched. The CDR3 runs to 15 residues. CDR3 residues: CASSYGTGGSYEQYF. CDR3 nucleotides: TGTGCCAGCAGTTACGGGACAGGGGGGAGTTACGAGCAGTACTTC.

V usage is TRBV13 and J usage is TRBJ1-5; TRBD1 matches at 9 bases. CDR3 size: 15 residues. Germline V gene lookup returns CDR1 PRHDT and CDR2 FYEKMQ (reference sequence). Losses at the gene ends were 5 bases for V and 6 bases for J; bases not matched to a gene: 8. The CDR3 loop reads CASSHQQGAGQPQHF. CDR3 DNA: TGTGCCAGCAGCCACCAACAGGGGGCCGGTCAGCCCCAGCATTTT. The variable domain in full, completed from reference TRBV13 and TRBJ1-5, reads AAGVIQSPRHLIKEKRETATLKCYPIPRHDTVYWYQQGPGQDPQFLISFYEKMQSDKGSIPDRFSAQQFSDYHSELNMSSLELGDSALYFCASSHQQGAGQPQHFGDGTRLSIL.

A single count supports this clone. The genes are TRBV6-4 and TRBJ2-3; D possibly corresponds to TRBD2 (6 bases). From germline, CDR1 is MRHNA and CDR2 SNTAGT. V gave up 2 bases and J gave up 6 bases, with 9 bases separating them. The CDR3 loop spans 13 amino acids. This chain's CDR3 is CASSDGGADTQYF. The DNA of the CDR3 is TGTGCCAGCAGTGACGGCGGGGCGGATACGCAGTATTTT.

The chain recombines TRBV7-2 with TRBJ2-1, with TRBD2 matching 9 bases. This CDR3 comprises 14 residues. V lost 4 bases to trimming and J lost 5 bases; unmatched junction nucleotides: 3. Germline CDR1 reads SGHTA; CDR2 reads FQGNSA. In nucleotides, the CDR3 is TGTGCCAGCAGCTACAGCGGGGGGAACAATGAGCAGTTCTTC. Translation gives CASSYSGGNNEQFF. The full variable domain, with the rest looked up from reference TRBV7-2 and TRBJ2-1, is GAGVSQSPSNKVTEKGKDVELRCDPISGHTALYWYRQSLGQGLEFLIYFQGNSAPDKSGLPSDRFSAERTGGSVSTLTIQRTQQEDSAVYLCASSYSGGNNEQFFGPGTRLTVL.

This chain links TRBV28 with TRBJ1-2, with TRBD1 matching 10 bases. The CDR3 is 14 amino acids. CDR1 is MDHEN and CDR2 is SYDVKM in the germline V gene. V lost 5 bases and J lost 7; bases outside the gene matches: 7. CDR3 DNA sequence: TGTGCCAGCAGTCTGACAGGGGGCGCGGGTGGCTACACCTTC. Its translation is CASSLTGGAGGYTF.

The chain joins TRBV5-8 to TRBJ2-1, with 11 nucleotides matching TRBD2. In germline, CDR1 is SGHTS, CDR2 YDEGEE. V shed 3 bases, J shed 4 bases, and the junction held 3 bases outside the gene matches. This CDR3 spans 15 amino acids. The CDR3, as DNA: TGTGCCAGCAGCTGGGGGACTAGCGGTTACAATGAGCAGTTCTTC. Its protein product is CASSWGTSGYNEQFF. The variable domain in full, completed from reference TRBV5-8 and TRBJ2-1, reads EAGVTQSPTHLIKTRGQQATLRCSPISGHTSVYWYQQALGLGLQFLLWYDEGEERNRGNFPPRFSGRQFPNYSSELNVNALELEDSALYLCASSWGTSGYNEQFFGPGTRLTVL.

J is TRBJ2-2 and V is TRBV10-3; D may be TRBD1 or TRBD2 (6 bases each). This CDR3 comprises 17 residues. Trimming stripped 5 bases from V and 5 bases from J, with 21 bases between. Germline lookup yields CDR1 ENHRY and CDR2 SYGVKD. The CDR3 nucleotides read TGTGCCATCAGTTTCCCCTACGGAGGGGGTAATACCGGGGAGCTGTTTTTT. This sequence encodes CAISFPYGGGNTGELFF.

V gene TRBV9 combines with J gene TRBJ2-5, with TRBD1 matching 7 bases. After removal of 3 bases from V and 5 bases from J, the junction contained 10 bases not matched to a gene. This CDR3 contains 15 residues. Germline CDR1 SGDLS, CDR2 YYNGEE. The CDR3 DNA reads TGTGCCAGCAGCGCACAGACGACAGGGTTGGAGACCCAGTACTTC. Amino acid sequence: CASSAQTTGLETQYF.